This paragraph covers one T cell receptor (beta chain) sequence. This clone's antigen is unknown. Per-nucleotide qualities are absent, and no much larger clonotype sits a single base away. Taken from cysteine to phenylalanine, the CDR3 has 15 residues. The DNA shown is the 45-base CDR3, in frame from base 1. The junction carries 13 bases between V and J, which are trimmed by 4 bases and 1 base respectively. In the germline V gene, CDR1 corresponds to LGHNA and CDR2 to YNFKEQ. This entry belongs to a study of cytomegalovirus exposure and HLA in healthy donors (dated by TCRdb to 2016 to 2017). Broadly, across the study: According to an earlier analysis of 450 to 650 of the donors, about 170 million T cells yielded 117 million unique TCR beta sequences and about 300 Gb of sequence data. Approximately 300 gigabases of sequencing data and around 90 million unique TCR sequences made up an early release that covered fewer than 650 HLA-typed donors. Among the roughly 430 genotyped donors, around 81% belonged to the genetic ancestry cluster associated with self-reported Caucasian donors. The study was designed to test whether signatures of past pathogen exposure could be identified by cataloging public T cell receptors. The study used immunosequencing to profile the T cell repertoires of approximately 640 subjects and linked those repertoires to cytomegalovirus serostatus. A separate validation cohort of about 110 different subjects was used in addition to the roughly 640-subject first cohort. To predict cytomegalovirus infection status, the study combined high-throughput TCR immunosequencing, statistical association of individual TCRs with disease status, and machine learning. To study patterns of TCR occurrence, a later analysis re-analyzed previously published TCR beta repertoires from under 750 donors and added high-resolution HLA genotyping. Rather than drawing on any new phenotypic data, the later analysis identified candidate immune exposures from TCR beta sequences and the way those sequences occurred across donors. An earlier analysis of several hundred of the donors used high-throughput TCR beta sequencing to judge whether each TCR beta V gene segment behaved as functional or pseudogenic. Donor age, sex, ethnicity and CMV serostatus were compiled together with the repertoire data. Genome-wide SNP genotypes for about 65% of the 666 donors were used in a later genetic analysis, which treated that subset as a discovery cohort. Every discovery cohort repertoire had been produced on one sequencing platform. HLA typing included class I and class II loci at four-digit resolution. Typing coverage varied by locus: 629-630 donors for A, B, C, DRB1 and DQB1; more than 500 for DQA1; 606 for DPA1; more than 450 for DPB1. Because of strong linkage in the cohort, four to six DR-DQ haplotypes were treated as single units for association and clustering. Across under 500 genotyped donors of the cohort, an average of approximately 240,000 unique TCR beta nucleotide sequences per donor were sequenced, and about a sixth of those sequences were non-productive.

The cohort consisted of approximately 670 healthy bone marrow donors. At the time of sampling, all cohort members were nominally healthy, though unrecorded immune exposures were likely present. The donor tested CMV seronegative, placing the donor among the roughly 350 seronegative members of the cohort. Each donor provided a peripheral blood sample, and peripheral blood mononuclear cells were used for TCR beta sequencing. Genomic DNA was extracted from the blood cell samples with the Qiagen DNeasy Blood Extraction Kit. The method was the immunoSEQ multiplex PCR assay. For the multiplex PCR, a mixture combining 60 forward primers for TCR Vbeta segments and 13 reverse primers for TCR Jbeta segments was used. The CDR3 region of rearranged TCR beta genes was amplified from genomic DNA by a multiplex PCR assay. On the Illumina HiSeq System, the amplified TCR beta libraries were sequenced as 87-base-pair reads. As for how the authors treated the data: A later analysis counted approximately 74 million unique TCR beta chains across the 650 to 700 repertoires, and 10 million to 12 million of these chains were shared by at least two donors. A nearest-neighbor algorithm error-corrected the raw reads and collapsed the reads into unique sequences, merging closely related sequences to remove PCR and sequencing errors. CDR3 sequences were aligned to IMGT reference sequences to assign V, D and J gene segments. Each retained sequence needed at least a six-nucleotide match to both a V gene segment and a J gene segment. Rearrangements were called productive when the CDR3 lacked stop codons and stayed in frame with V and J; all others were non-productive. Following IMGT convention, CDR3 was defined as the stretch from the second conserved V-encoded cysteine to the conserved J-encoded phenylalanine. The earlier analysis of roughly 590 of the donors excluded any sequence lacking an unambiguous match to a single V gene segment. In an earlier analysis of almost 600 of the donors, a V segment was called functional when productive rearrangements were above 56.7%, and segregating when the standard deviation between donors exceeded 5%. A statistical classification framework was built for diagnosing cytomegalovirus status from the catalog of TCR beta chain sequences. In a later analysis, V and J genes were assigned by comparing TCR nucleotide sequences against IMGT/GENE-DB human TR gene sequences. In a later analysis, CDR3 sequences and most-parsimonious VDJ recombination scenarios were assigned using the TCRdist pipeline. In a later analysis, each TCR beta chain was defined by its CDR3 amino acid sequence together with its V-gene family, and reads without a unique V-gene family were excluded. To address suspected cross-contamination and a sequencing artifact, a later analysis removed a few hundred highly shared, low-generation-probability nucleotide sequences. In a later analysis, a clonal expansion index was calculated for each public chain from normalized within-repertoire ranks of inferred template counts. A later analysis computed generation probabilities with a VDJ recombination model fitted to out-of-frame rearrangements, and checked the results against IGoR. A later analysis scored TCR-TCR, TCR-HLA and TCR-CMV co-occurrence with hypergeometric tests, applying a repertoire-size bias correction to TCR pairs. A later analysis estimated false discovery rates by permuting HLA or CMV assignments 20 times. In a later analysis, co-occurring TCRs were grouped using DBSCAN, and TCRdist sequence similarity was added for clustering within HLA-allele-positive subsets. For co-occurrence clustering, repertoires with fewer than 30,000 or more than 120,000 public chains were excluded, along with roughly 5 repertoires with anomalous nucleotide sharing. Not all clones reach the TCRdb copy of this immuneACCESS table, which keeps in-frame sequences only. Checked studies attribute under half of the gap to unresolved V genes and leave the rest unexplained. D and trimming come from the DNA, and the V and J calls and clone size come from that table. The sample profile shows about 160,000 clones; approximately 82% of them were found once. 1.4% of the sample comes from the top ten.

Broader findings and caveats from the paper: A later analysis found that most CMV-associated TCR beta chains appeared HLA-restricted, with HLA associations seemingly driven largely by CMV exposure. A later analysis found that HLA-associated TCR beta chains were more clonally expanded and had lower generation probabilities than equally common non-associated chains. When HLA alleles, especially DR and DQ, strongly co-occurred, TCR associations were difficult to assign to individual alleles. At a false discovery rate of 0.05, a later analysis linked 15,000 to 20,000 TCR beta sequences to specific HLA alleles. Most TCR sequences were seen in very few donors, while some public TCRs were found in many individuals. Correlated functional status among segregating V segments might reflect linkage disequilibrium, but an unknown experimental factor could not be ruled out. Broadly in line with IMGT annotations, most TCR beta V segments showed up in productive rearrangements about 87% or about 30% of the time in an earlier analysis of several hundred of the donors. According to a later analysis, parvovirus B19, influenza, CMV and Epstein-Barr virus appeared linked to several top co-occurrence clusters. A cluster of highly shared sequence variants was judged likely to represent a technical artifact of the sequencing pipeline. Presence/absence analyses assumed roughly uniform sequencing depth across donors, an assumption that may not hold. The authors suggested that the approach could potentially be extended to other disease states and immunological phenotypes. A few of the identified cytomegalovirus-associated TCR beta chains were confirmed in vitro to be specific for cytomegalovirus antigens. A later analysis found that TCR association rates varied across HLA loci, with DRB1 alleles showing the most associated TCRs and HLA-C alleles the fewest. CMV serostatus was the only immune exposure information available for the cohort. A further reported finding was that TCR beta sequences accurately predicted the HLA-A and HLA-B alleles for most subjects in the first cohort. An association between a missense DCLRE1C variant and V-gene and J-gene trimming of TCR beta chains was found in a later genetic analysis and replicated in an independent cohort. The cohort was sequenced for TCR beta chains only, and without alpha or paired-chain data the features that could be detected were limited. Because HLA typing was unavailable for some donors at each locus, only the typed subset was used in association tests. Some IMGT-functional V segments, including TRBV6-2 and TRBV6-3, could not be distinguished by the 87-base-pair reads and were therefore excluded. According to a later genetic analysis, donors in an Asian-associated ancestry cluster had fewer N-insertions in productive TCRs than the approximately 710-donor mean. In the study, about 150 TCR beta chains were listed as associated with cytomegalovirus. Because counts were too low, more than 15 rarely observed V segments, including chromosome 9 orphons, were excluded from the earlier analysis of several hundred of the donors. The classifier was reported to diagnose cytomegalovirus status with high specificity and sensitivity in both the original and validation cohorts.

Here the chain combines TRBV4-2 and TRBJ1-1; the D gene lacks a confident call. The sample taken for sequencing was PBMCs. This receptor was obtained from a male donor in good health and CMV-seronegative. The CDR3 in this case is CASSRAEQQNTEAFF. In nucleotides, the sequence is TGTGCCAGCAGCCGAGCGGAACAGCAGAACACTGAAGCTTTCTTT.